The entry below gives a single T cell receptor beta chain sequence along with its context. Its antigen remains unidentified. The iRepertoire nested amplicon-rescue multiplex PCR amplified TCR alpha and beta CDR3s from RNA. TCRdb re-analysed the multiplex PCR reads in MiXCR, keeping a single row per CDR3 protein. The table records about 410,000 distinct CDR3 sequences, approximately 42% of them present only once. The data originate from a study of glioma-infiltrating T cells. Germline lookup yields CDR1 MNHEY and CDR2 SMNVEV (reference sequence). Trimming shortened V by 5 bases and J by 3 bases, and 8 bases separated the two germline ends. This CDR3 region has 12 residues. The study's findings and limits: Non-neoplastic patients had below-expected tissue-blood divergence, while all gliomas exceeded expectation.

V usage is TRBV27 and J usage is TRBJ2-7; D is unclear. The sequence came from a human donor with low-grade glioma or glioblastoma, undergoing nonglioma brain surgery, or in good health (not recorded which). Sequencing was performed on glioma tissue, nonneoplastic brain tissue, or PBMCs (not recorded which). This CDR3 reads CASSLTVYEQYF. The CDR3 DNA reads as TGTGCCAGCAGTCTTACAGTCTACGAGCAGTACTTC.